One and the same sample provided the 5 T cell receptor beta chains below, sequenced in a study of blood T cell repertoires in COVID-19. The data were produced by immunoSEQ multiplex PCR, yet TCRdb's version contains in-frame clones alone and is incomplete. The sample yields about 250,000 clones, about nine tenths seen once. Sequenced input: PBMCs or T cells enriched from blood (not recorded which). The receptors here all came from a woman aged 50 to 65 who had recovered from COVID-19.

The chain carries TRBV6-5 and TRBJ2-7, with TRBD1 matching 9 bases. The germline CDR1 and CDR2 sequences are MNHEY and SVGAGI. V lost 6 bases, J lost 4 bases, and 10 bases stayed unmatched. The CDR3 has 15 amino acids. The CDR3 bases are TGTGCCAGCAGCACGGCCGACAGGGGGTTGTACGAGCAGTACTTC. Translated, it gives CASSTADRGLYEQYF.

The chain is built from TRBV4-3 and TRBJ2-3; 9 nucleotides align to TRBD2. V shed 3 bases, J shed 3 bases, and the junction held 7 bases outside the gene matches. Germline-derived CDR1 and CDR2 are LGHNA and YSLEER. The CDR3 totals 16 residues. The chain's CDR3 is CASSQLTGLATDTQYF. The DNA for the CDR3 is TGCGCCAGCAGCCAGCTGACTGGACTAGCGACAGATACGCAGTATTTT.

This clone was picked up one time. The rearrangement links TRBV20-1 to TRBJ1-1, with D uncertain. The germline V gene encodes CDR1 DFQATT and CDR2 SNEGSKA (reference sequence). The V and J ends lost 5 bases and 7 bases respectively, with 11 bases between them. This CDR3 has 11 residues. Written as DNA, the CDR3 is TGCAGTGCTCATACGGGAGGTGAAGCTTTCTTT. Amino acid sequence: CSAHTGGEAFF.

This chain links TRBV4-3 with TRBJ1-1, with TRBD1 matching over 9 bases. J was trimmed by 3 bases and V by 5 bases; bases with no gene match: 4. CDR1 and CDR2 (germline): LGHNA, YSLEER. The CDR3 sequence is 14 residues long. DNA for the CDR3: TGCGCCAGCAGCTGGGACAGGGTTGACACTGAAGCTTTCTTT. Protein product: CASSWDRVDTEAFF.

The V and J genes are TRBV5-4 and TRBJ2-1; 13 bases align to TRBD2. This CDR3 contains 15 residues. CDR1 and CDR2 from the germline V gene are SGHNT and YYREEE (reference sequence). With V trimmed by 4 bases and J by 10 bases, 8 bases remained unmatched. The CDR3 region has the DNA TGTGCCAGCAGCGCGGCGGGGACTAGCGGGAAGGAGCAGTTCTTC. Translated: CASSAAGTSGKEQFF.